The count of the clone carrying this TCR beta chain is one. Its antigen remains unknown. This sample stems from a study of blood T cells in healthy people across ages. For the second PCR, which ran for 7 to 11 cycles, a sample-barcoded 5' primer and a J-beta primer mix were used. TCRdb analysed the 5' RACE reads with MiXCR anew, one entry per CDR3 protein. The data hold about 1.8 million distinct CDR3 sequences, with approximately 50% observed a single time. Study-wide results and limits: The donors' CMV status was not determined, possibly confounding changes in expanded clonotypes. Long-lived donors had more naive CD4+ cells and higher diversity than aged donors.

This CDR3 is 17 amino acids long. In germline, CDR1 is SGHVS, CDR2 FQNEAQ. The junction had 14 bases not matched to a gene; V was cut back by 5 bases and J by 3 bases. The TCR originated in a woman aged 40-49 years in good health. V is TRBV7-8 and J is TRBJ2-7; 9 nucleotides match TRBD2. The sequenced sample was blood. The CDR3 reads CASSLRDRLAGDYEQYF. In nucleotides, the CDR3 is TGTGCCAGCAGCCTACGGGACAGATTAGCGGGGGACTACGAGCAGTACTTC.